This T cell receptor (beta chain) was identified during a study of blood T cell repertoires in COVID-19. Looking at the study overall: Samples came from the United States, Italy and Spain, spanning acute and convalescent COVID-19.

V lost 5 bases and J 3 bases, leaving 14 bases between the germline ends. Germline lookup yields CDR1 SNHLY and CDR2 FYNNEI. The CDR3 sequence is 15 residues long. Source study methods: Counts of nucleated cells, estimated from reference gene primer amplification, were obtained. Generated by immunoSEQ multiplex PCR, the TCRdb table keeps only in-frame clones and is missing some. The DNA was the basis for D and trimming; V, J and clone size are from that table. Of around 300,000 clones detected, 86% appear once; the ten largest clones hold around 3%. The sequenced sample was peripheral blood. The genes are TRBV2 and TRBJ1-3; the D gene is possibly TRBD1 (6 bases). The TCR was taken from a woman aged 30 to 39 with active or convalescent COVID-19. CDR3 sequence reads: CASSTGGMGGNTIYF. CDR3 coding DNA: TGTGCCAGCAGTACGGGGGGCATGGGTGGAAACACCATATATTTT.